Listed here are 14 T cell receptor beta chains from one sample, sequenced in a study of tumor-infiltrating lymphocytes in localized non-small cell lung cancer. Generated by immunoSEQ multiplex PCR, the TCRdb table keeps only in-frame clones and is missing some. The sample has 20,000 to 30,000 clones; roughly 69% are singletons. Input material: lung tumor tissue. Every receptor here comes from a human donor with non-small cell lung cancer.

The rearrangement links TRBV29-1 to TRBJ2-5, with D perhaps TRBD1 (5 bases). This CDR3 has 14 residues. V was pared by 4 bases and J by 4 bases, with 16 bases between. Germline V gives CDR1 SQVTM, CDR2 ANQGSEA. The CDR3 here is CSVVPPGHVETQYF. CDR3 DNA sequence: TGCAGCGTTGTCCCCCCAGGACATGTAGAGACCCAGTACTTC.

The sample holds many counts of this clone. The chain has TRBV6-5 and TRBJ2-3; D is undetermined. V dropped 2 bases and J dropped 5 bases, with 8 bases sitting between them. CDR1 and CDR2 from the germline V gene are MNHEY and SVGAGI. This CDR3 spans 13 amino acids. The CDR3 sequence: CASSYRWGDTQYF. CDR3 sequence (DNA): TGTGCCAGCAGTTACAGATGGGGAGATACGCAGTATTTT.

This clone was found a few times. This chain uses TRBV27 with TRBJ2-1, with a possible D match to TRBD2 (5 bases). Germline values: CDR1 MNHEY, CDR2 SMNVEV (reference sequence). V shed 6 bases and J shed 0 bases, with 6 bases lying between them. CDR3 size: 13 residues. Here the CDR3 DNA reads TGTGCCAGCAGGAGCGGCTCCTACAATGAGCAGTTCTTC. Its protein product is CASRSGSYNEQFF.

The CDR3 DNA reads as TGTGCCAGCAGCCTCCGAAGGGTAGCGGGAGGGCCGCGGGGCACAGATACGCAGTATTTT. Translating it yields CASSLRRVAGGPRGTDTQYF. This chain uses TRBV7-3 with TRBJ2-3; 11 bases agree with TRBD2. The CDR3 contains 20 residues. The J segment lost 1 base and the V segment lost 5 bases, leaving 17 bases of the junction unmatched. CDR1 and CDR2 from the germline V gene are SGHTA and FQGTGA.

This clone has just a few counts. In DNA, the CDR3 is TGTGCCAGCAGTGGGGACAGGGGGCAGGTAGAGACCCAGTACTTC. Its translation: CASSGDRGQVETQYF. The chain couples TRBV2 to TRBJ2-5, with TRBD1 matching 12 bases. CDR1 and CDR2 (germline): SNHLY, FYNNEI. V trimming: 4 bases; J trimming: 4 bases; junction bases outside the gene matches: 4. The CDR3 loop spans 15 amino acids.

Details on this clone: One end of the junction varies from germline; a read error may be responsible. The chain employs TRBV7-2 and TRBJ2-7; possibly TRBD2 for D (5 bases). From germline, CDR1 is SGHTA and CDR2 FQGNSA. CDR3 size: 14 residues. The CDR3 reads CASSLAYRSYEQYF. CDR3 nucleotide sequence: TGTGCCAGCAGCCTAGCCTACCGCTCCTACGAGCAGTACTTC.

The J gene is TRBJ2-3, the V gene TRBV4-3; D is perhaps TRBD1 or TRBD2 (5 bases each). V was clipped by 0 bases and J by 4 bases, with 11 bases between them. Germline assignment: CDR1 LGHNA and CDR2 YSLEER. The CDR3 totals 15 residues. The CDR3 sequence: CASSQDTGTPDTQYF. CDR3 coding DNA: TGCGCCAGCAGCCAAGACACGGGGACCCCAGATACGCAGTATTTT.

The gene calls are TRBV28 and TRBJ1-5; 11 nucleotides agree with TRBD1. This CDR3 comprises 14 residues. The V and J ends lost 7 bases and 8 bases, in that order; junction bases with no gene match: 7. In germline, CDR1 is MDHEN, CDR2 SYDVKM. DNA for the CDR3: TGTGCCAGCATCCCGGGACAGGGGGGTAAGCCCCAGCATTTT. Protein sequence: CASIPGQGGKPQHF.

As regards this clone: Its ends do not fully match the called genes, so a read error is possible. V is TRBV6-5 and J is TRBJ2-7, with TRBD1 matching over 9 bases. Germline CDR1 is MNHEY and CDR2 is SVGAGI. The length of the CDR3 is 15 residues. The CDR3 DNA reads TGTGCCAGCAGCTACTCAGGGACAGGGAGATACGAGCAGTACTTC. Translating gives CASSYSGTGRYEQYF.

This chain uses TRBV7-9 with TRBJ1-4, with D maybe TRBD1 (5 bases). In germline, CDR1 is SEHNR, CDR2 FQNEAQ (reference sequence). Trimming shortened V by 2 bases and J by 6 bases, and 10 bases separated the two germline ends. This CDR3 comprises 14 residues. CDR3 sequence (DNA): TGTGCCAGCAGCTTACGGCAGGGACATGAAAAACTGTTTTTT. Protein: CASSLRQGHEKLFF.

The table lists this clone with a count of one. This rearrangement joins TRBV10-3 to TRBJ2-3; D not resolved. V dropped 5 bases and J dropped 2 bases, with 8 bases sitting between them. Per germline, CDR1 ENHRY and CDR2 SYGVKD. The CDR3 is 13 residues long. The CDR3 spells CAISPGTTDTQYF. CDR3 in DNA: TGTGCCATCAGTCCAGGTACCACAGATACGCAGTATTTT.

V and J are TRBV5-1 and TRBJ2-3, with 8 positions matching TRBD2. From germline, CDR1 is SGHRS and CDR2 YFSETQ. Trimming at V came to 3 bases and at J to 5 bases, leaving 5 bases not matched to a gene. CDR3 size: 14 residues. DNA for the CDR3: TGCGCCAGCAGCTCCACTAGCGGAGGAGATACGCAGTATTTT. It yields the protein CASSSTSGGDTQYF.

This CDR3 reads CASALLASRAYNEQFF. The CDR3 DNA reads as TGTGCCAGCGCGCTACTGGCGTCCCGAGCCTACAATGAGCAGTTCTTC. The chain links TRBV27 to TRBJ2-1; D gene uncertain. Trimming removed 8 bases from V and 2 bases from J, with 19 bases in between. Germline assignment: CDR1 MNHEY and CDR2 SMNVEV (reference sequence). This CDR3 spans 16 amino acids.

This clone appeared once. The CDR3 coding sequence is TGTGCCAGCAAAAAACAGGAGAGGGGGAATGAAAAACTGTTTTTT. Translating it yields CASKKQERGNEKLFF. This chain uses TRBV7-2 with TRBJ1-4, with a tentative D call TRBD1 (6 bases). V was clipped by 7 bases and J by 5 bases, with 17 bases between them. The CDR3 length is 15 residues. Germline loops: CDR1 SGHTA, CDR2 FQGNSA.